This T cell receptor beta chain was sequenced during a study of T cells in Graves' hyperthyroidism and ophthalmopathy. Study-wide points: A model using 13 V-J features told ophthalmopathy apart from stable hyperthyroidism.

A note on this clonotype: Its antigen is not identified.

In germline, CDR1 is MNHNS, CDR2 SASEGT. This CDR3 contains 15 residues. V shed 6 bases, J shed 3 bases, and the junction held 4 bases outside the gene matches. The diagnoses drew upon clinical symptoms, serum thyroxine and TRAb, thyroid ultrasound and orbital computed tomography. RNA transcripts were the template for amplifying TCR beta CDR3 regions. An initial round of RT-PCR targeting the TCR CDR3 relied on the HTBI primer set. MiXCR was run by TCRdb on the multiplex PCR reads, yielding one entry per CDR3 protein. The sample shows around 380,000 distinct CDR3 sequences, roughly 14% of them seen only once.

The rearrangement uses TRBV6-1 and TRBJ1-6; 8 bases are a match to TRBD1. This TCR derives from a man under 40 with Graves' hyperthyroidism that later progressed to Graves' ophthalmopathy. The sample taken for sequencing was blood. In DNA, the CDR3 is TGTGCCAGCAGCTCCGGACAGGGCTATAATTCACCCCTCCACTTT. This gives the protein CASSSGQGYNSPLHF.